The present entry profiles one T cell receptor (beta chain) with its context. This specimen comes from a study of blood T cell repertoires in COVID-19. Study-level information: COVID-19 samples collected from the United States, Italy and Spain covered acute and convalescent phases. Nucleic acid was either cDNA or gDNA, and it came from T cells, B-cell-depleted T cells, or PBMCs.

Germline CDR1 and CDR2: LNHDA and SQIVND (reference sequence). The CDR3 loop spans 17 amino acids. V was pared by 6 bases and J by 6 bases, with 13 bases of the junction left unmatched. In the original workflow: Counts of nucleated cells, estimated from reference gene primer amplification, were obtained. Profiling relied on immunoSEQ multiplex PCR, and the TCRdb table lists in-frame clones only, not all of them. V and J calls and clone size are given by that table; D and trimming were obtained from the DNA. The sample includes 94,000 or so clones, 65% to 90% of them seen just once. The rearrangement joins TRBV19 to TRBJ1-6, with TRBD1 matching over 8 bases. Sequencing was carried out using peripheral blood. The receptor's source is a man in his 60s with acute or convalescent COVID-19. This chain's CDR3 is CASRQRAQGAGNSPLHF. For the CDR3, the DNA is TGTGCCAGTAGGCAAAGAGCTCAGGGGGCTGGTAATTCACCCCTCCACTTT.